The next 9 T cell receptor beta chains were all read from a single sample in a study of T cells in Graves' hyperthyroidism and ophthalmopathy. TCR beta CDR3 sequences were amplified from RNA transcripts. Initially, a first-round RT-PCR of the TCR CDR3 employed the HTBI primer set. TCRdb called the multiplex PCR reads again in MiXCR, with one record for every CDR3 protein. In the table there are tens of thousands of distinct CDR3 sequences, approximately 50% of which are singletons. The sequenced sample was blood. Receptors were obtained from a woman in her 50s with Graves' hyperthyroidism that later progressed to Graves' ophthalmopathy.

This clonotype has a count of ten or more. V is TRBV11-2 and J is TRBJ1-3; D possibly corresponds to TRBD1 (6 bases). Trimming cost V 4 bases and J 3 bases, with 7 bases left between them. This CDR3 is 13 amino acids long. Germline V lookup: CDR1 SGHAT, CDR2 FQNNGV. Here the CDR3 reads CASSSQGGNTIYF. The DNA of the CDR3 is TGTGCCAGCAGCTCACAGGGTGGAAACACCATATATTTT. Supplemented by reference TRBV11-2 and TRBJ1-3, the full variable domain reads EAGVAQSPRYKIIEKRQSVAFWCNPISGHATLYWYQQILGQGPKLLIQFQNNGVVDDSQLPKDRFSAERLKGVDSTLKIQPAKLEDSAVYLCASSSQGGNTIYFGEGSWLTVV.

The V and J genes are TRBV19 and TRBJ2-5, with D perhaps assigned TRBD1 or TRBD2 (6 bases each). The length of the CDR3 is 14 residues. With 7 bases removed from V and 4 bases from J, the gap between germline ends came to 16 bases. From germline, CDR1 is LNHDA and CDR2 SQIVND (reference sequence). The CDR3 bases are TGTGCCAGTACCGGCCCGGGGGCAGTAGAGACCCAGTACTTC. It translates to CASTGPGAVETQYF. The whole variable domain, remainder taken from reference TRBV19 and TRBJ2-5, is DGGITQSPKYLFRKEGQNVTLSCEQNLNHDAMYWYRQDPGQGLRLIYYSQIVNDFQKGDIAEGYSVSREKKESFPLTVTSAQKNPTAFYLCASTGPGAVETQYFGPGTRLLVL.

The chain recombines TRBV6-2 or TRBV6-3 with TRBJ2-5; TRBD1 matches 10 bases. The CDR3 is made up of 15 amino acids. V lost 6 bases, J lost 3 bases, and 7 bases stayed unmatched. Germline loops: CDR1 MNHEY, CDR2 SVGEGT. CDR3 loop: CASRRSGQGEETQYF. The CDR3 DNA sequence: TGTGCCAGCAGGCGTTCAGGACAGGGGGAAGAGACCCAGTACTTC.

The chain has TRBV29-1 and TRBJ1-4, with 7 nucleotides matching TRBD1. Germline V gene data show CDR1 as SQVTM and CDR2 as ANQGSEA. The CDR3 is 14 amino acids. Trimming removed 6 bases from V and 8 bases from J; junction bases left unmatched: 12. This CDR3 reads CSVRHGRGSEKLFF. The CDR3 DNA reads TGCAGCGTCCGCCACGGCAGGGGGAGCGAAAAACTGTTTTTT.

This clonotype showed up many times. The chain uses TRBV20-1 and TRBJ2-3, with D perhaps TRBD1 (5 bases). Germline CDR1 is DFQATT and CDR2 is SNEGSKA (reference sequence). The germline V and J ends were trimmed by 4 bases and 3 bases, with 17 bases remaining between them. The length of the CDR3 is 15 residues. For the CDR3, the DNA is TGCAGTGCTACCCAACAGGAAAGGTCGACAGATACGCAGTATTTT. It translates to CSATQQERSTDTQYF.

This clonotype occurred many times. The chain is built from TRBV7-8 and TRBJ2-1; possible D gene TRBD2, 5 bases. The V gene lost 2 bases and the J gene lost 15 bases, with 26 bases spanning the gap. Germline V CDR1 and CDR2: SGHVS, FQNEAQ. This CDR3 is built from 16 residues. CDR3 protein: CASSLQNRVAREPLFF. The CDR3 DNA follows: TGTGCCAGCAGCTTACAGAATCGGGTTGCGAGGGAACCCCTGTTCTTC.

This clonotype was detected many times. The chain couples TRBV20-1 to TRBJ2-7; the match to TRBD2 covers 11 bases. The J segment lost 1 base and the V segment lost 1 base, leaving 3 bases of the junction unmatched. Germline CDR1 and CDR2: DFQATT and SNEGSKA (reference sequence). The CDR3 contains 15 residues. The CDR3 nucleotides read TGCAGTGCTAGAGGAACTAGCGGGAGTTCCTACGAGCAGTACTTC. Translation: CSARGTSGSSYEQYF.

This clonotype has ten or more counts. V and J are TRBV7-9 and TRBJ2-6; D may correspond to TRBD1 or TRBD2 (7 bases each). CDR3 size: 17 residues. V was cut by 2 bases and J by 1 base, with 12 bases left in between. Germline assignment: CDR1 SEHNR and CDR2 FQNEAQ (reference sequence). The CDR3 bases are TGTGCCAGCAGCTTATCAGGGGGGGTTTCTGGGGCCAACGTCCTGACTTTC. As protein: CASSLSGGVSGANVLTF.

This clonotype was seen repeatedly, ten times or more. The rearrangement links TRBV6-2 or TRBV6-3 to TRBJ2-2; tentative D call: TRBD1 (6 bases). The length of the CDR3 is 15 residues. Between the trimmed V and J ends, which lost 3 bases and 4 bases, there was a span of 12 bases. Germline V gene data show CDR1 as MNHEY and CDR2 as SVGEGT. CDR3 amino acids: CASSYEGESTGELFF. The DNA for the CDR3 is TGTGCCAGCAGTTATGAGGGGGAGAGCACCGGGGAGCTGTTTTTT.